This T cell receptor beta chain was identified in a study of Graves' ophthalmopathy and Graves' hyperthyroidism. Study findings and constraints: Among thyroid clonotypes expanded above 0.001 frequency, most also appeared in blood.

Amplification of TCR beta CDR3 regions used RNA transcripts. RT-PCR in the first round used HTBI primers; a second-round multiplex PCR followed. TCRdb reprocessed the multiplex PCR reads via MiXCR and lists one record per CDR3 protein. The table shows some 210,000 distinct CDR3 sequences, with approximately 29% occurring only once. V lost 6 bases and J 7 bases, leaving 19 bases between the germline ends. The CDR3 contains 15 residues. In its sample, this clonotype was seen many times. Its antigen is currently unknown. The chain links TRBV12-3 or TRBV12-4 to TRBJ1-5; D uncertain. The clonotype originates from a man aged 45 to 65 with Graves' ophthalmopathy. The sample comprised peripheral blood. The CDR3 bases are TGTGCCAGCAGCCCCGGTGGGTTTGGAGTCCAGCCCCAGCATTTT. This gives the protein CASSPGGFGVQPQHF.